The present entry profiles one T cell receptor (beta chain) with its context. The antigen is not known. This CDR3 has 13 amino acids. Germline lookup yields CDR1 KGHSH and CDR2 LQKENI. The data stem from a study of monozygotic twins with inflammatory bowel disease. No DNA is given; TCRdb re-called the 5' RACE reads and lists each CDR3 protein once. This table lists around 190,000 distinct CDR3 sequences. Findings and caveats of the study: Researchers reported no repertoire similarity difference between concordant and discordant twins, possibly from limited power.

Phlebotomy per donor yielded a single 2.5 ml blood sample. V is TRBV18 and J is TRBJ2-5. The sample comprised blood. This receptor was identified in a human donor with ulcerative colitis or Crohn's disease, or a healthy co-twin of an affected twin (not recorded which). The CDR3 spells CASSPSVEETQYF.